A few counts support the clone carrying this TCR beta chain. Its antigen is unknown. The V gene lost 2 bases and the J gene lost 1 base, with 8 bases spanning the gap. The CDR3 spans 14 residues. CDR1 is MDHEN and CDR2 is SYDVKM in the germline V gene. This record comes from a study of cytomegalovirus exposure and HLA in healthy donors. Study summary: T cells numbering around 190 million yielded approximately 100 million unique TCR beta sequences in an earlier analysis. The early release's HLA-typed donors yielded some 85 million unique TCRs. Most donors, 80% to 90% of over 300 genotyped, fell in the Caucasian-associated ancestry cluster. Findings and caveats of the study: Prior analysis indicated that the majority of TCR beta V segments exhibited productivity approximately 87% or approximately 30% of the time.

Use of 60 Vbeta and 13 Jbeta primers characterized the PCR. Sequencing used immunoSEQ multiplex PCR; TCRdb keeps in-frame clones, though not all of them. The sample has 160,000 or so clones; around 77% are singletons. This TCR derives from a man in his sixties in good health and CMV-seronegative. The sequencing sample was made of PBMCs. The chain links TRBV28 to TRBJ2-5; TRBD2 is a possible D gene (6 bases). CDR3 DNA: TGTGCCAGCAGTTTACGCGGGACCCAAGAGACCCAGTACTTC. It codes for CASSLRGTQETQYF.